The 25 T cell receptor beta chains listed next were all sequenced from one sample in a study of beta chain features in type 1 diabetes. The sequenced template was cDNA made from the entire isolated RNA. Profiling relied on immunoSEQ multiplex PCR, and the TCRdb table lists in-frame clones only, not all of them. The top ten hold 0.02% to 0.025% of the sample, which has 900,000 or so clones, roughly 15% seen once. The sequenced sample consisted of naive CD4+ T cells from blood. Receptor source: a woman aged 18 to 35 in good health.

V and J are TRBV10-3 and TRBJ2-2; D gene uncertain. The CDR3 runs to 14 residues. The germline gives CDR1 ENHRY, CDR2 SYGVKD. Trimming shortened V by 3 bases and J by 2 bases, and 7 bases separated the two germline ends. The CDR3 DNA is TGTGCCATCAGTGAAGTGCAAAACACCGGGGAGCTGTTTTTT. This encodes CAISEVQNTGELFF.

This clone was seen a handful of times. The chain uses TRBV9 and TRBJ2-2; TRBD2 agrees at 8 bases. This CDR3 spans 17 amino acids. V was pared by 3 bases and J by 5 bases, with 12 bases of the junction left unmatched. Germline CDR1 and CDR2: SGDLS and YYNGEE. CDR3 residues: CASSAPFAGGGTGELFF. The CDR3 DNA follows: TGTGCCAGCAGCGCCCCTTTTGCGGGAGGTGGAACCGGGGAGCTGTTTTTT.

The rearrangement joins TRBV9 to TRBJ2-3; D is uncertain. The germline V gene encodes CDR1 SGDLS and CDR2 YYNGEE. V lost 4 bases and J lost 6, with 6 bases in between. The CDR3 contains 11 residues. CDR3 amino acids: CASSYSDTQYF. The DNA for the CDR3 is TGTGCCAGCAGCTACTCTGATACGCAGTATTTT.

The chain carries TRBV28 and TRBJ2-7; TRBD2 aligns across 12 bases. The CDR3 has 19 amino acids. V shed 5 bases, J shed 2 bases, and the junction held 16 bases outside the gene matches. CDR1 is MDHEN and CDR2 is SYDVKM in the germline V gene. CDR3 nucleotide sequence: TGTGCCAGCAGTCCACTACCTGGCTTGCCTAGCGGGAGGGCCTACGAGCAGTACTTC. Encoded protein: CASSPLPGLPSGRAYEQYF.

This clone has just one count. This sequence joins TRBV5-6 and TRBJ2-3, with D perhaps TRBD2 (5 bases). Per the germline V gene, CDR1 is SGHDT and CDR2 is YYEEEE. Trimming pared 3 bases from V and 1 base from J, leaving 9 bases between. The CDR3 has 14 residues. In DNA, the CDR3 is TGTGCCAGCAGCTCGGGGAAAGGCACAGATACGCAGTATTTT. Translated: CASSSGKGTDTQYF.

This clone turned up a few times. This same CDR3 is encoded by further DNA sequences in the sample. The chain links TRBV20-1 to TRBJ2-5; D is uncertain. Germline assignment: CDR1 DFQATT and CDR2 SNEGSKA (reference sequence). The CDR3 totals 10 residues. Between the trimmed V and J ends, which lost 8 bases and 5 bases, there was a span of 9 bases. The CDR3 here is CSPHRETQYF. CDR3 coding DNA: TGCAGTCCGCATCGCGAGACCCAGTACTTC.

A few counts support this clone. The gene calls are TRBV5-4 and TRBJ1-1, with 8 bases lining up with TRBD1. V shed 5 bases, J shed 1 base, and the junction held 7 bases outside the gene matches. Germline lookup yields CDR1 SGHNT and CDR2 YYREEE (reference sequence). This CDR3 is built from 15 residues. This chain's CDR3 is CASSDRGLGNTEAFF. The CDR3 DNA follows: TGTGCCAGCAGTGACAGGGGTCTCGGGAACACTGAAGCTTTCTTT.

The chain joins TRBV6-5 to TRBJ2-5; 7 bases agree with TRBD2. Germline V gene data show CDR1 as MNHEY and CDR2 as SVGAGI. V shed 0 bases, J shed 4 bases, and the junction held 5 bases outside the gene matches. This CDR3 is built from 15 residues. CDR3 loop: CASSYSLAVGETQYF. CDR3 sequence (DNA): TGTGCCAGCAGTTACTCGCTAGCGGTGGGAGAGACCCAGTACTTC.

A few counts support this clone. The chain has TRBV9 and TRBJ2-3, with 9 bases that match TRBD1. Germline assignment: CDR1 SGDLS and CDR2 YYNGEE. The V and J ends lost 2 bases and 3 bases, in that order; junction bases with no gene match: 7. There are 16 residues in the CDR3. This chain's CDR3 is CASSVRDREGTDTQYF. CDR3 coding DNA: TGTGCCAGCAGCGTCCGGGACAGGGAAGGGACAGATACGCAGTATTTT. Looking up the rest from reference TRBV9 and TRBJ2-3 gives the full variable domain: DSGVTQTPKHLITATGQRVTLRCSPRSGDLSVYWYQQSLDQGLQFLIQYYNGEERAKGNILERFSAQQFPDLHSELNLSSLELGDSALYFCASSVRDREGTDTQYFGPGTRLTVL.

This clone was detected a few times. The rearrangement links TRBV7-2 to TRBJ1-4, with D possibly TRBD1 on 5 matching bases. V was pared by 5 bases and J by 8 bases, with 18 bases between. The CDR3 is made up of 15 amino acids. Per germline, CDR1 SGHTA and CDR2 FQGNSA. The CDR3 DNA sequence: TGTGCCAGCAGCCCCACAGGATTCGTTAGGGAAAAACTGTTTTTT. The encoded protein is CASSPTGFVREKLFF.

For this clone: The junction departs from germline at one end; a sequencing error may be responsible. The rearrangement uses TRBV19 and TRBJ2-5; 11 bases map to TRBD2. Germline values: CDR1 LNHDA, CDR2 SQIVND (reference sequence). The CDR3 is made up of 14 amino acids. Here the CDR3 DNA reads TGTGCCAGCAGTAGCGGGAGGGCCCCGGAGACCCAGTACTTC. Amino acids: CASSSGRAPETQYF.

This clone has only a few counts. V is TRBV5-4 and J is TRBJ1-3; D remains ambiguous. CDR1 is SGHNT, CDR2 YYREEE, per germline (reference sequence). This CDR3 region has 15 residues. The V end lost 5 bases, the J end lost 0 bases, and 12 bases lay between the germline ends. DNA of the CDR3: TGTGCCAGCAGGCGAGACACCTCCTCTGGAAACACCATATATTTT. Amino acid sequence: CASRRDTSSGNTIYF.

This clone was seen more than once but under ten times. J is TRBJ2-3 and V is TRBV11-2, with 10 bases aligning to TRBD2. The CDR3 totals 19 residues. CDR1 SGHAT and CDR2 FQNNGV come from the germline V gene. Germline trimming cut 5 bases from V and 0 bases from J; bases unmatched to any gene: 14. Written as DNA, the CDR3 is TGTGCCAGCAGCGCTATAGCTAGCGGGAGTTGGTACAGCACAGATACGCAGTATTTT. Translating it yields CASSAIASGSWYSTDTQYF.

The rearrangement uses TRBV28 and TRBJ1-2; 8 nucleotides align to TRBD1. Germline lookup yields CDR1 MDHEN and CDR2 SYDVKM. CDR3 length: 14 amino acids. The V segment lost 8 bases and the J segment 4 bases; nucleotides outside the gene matches: 9. DNA for the CDR3: TGTGCCAGCTCGGCAGGGGGCTTCATCTATGGCTACACCTTC. It codes for CASSAGGFIYGYTF.

The genes are TRBV6-5 and TRBJ2-1; no clear D. V was trimmed by 2 bases and J by 2 bases, leaving 10 bases between them. Per the germline V gene, CDR1 is MNHEY and CDR2 is SVGAGI. The CDR3 length is 15 residues. The CDR3 protein is CASSYTPGPYNEQFF. CDR3 nucleotides: TGTGCCAGCAGTTACACCCCCGGCCCCTACAATGAGCAGTTCTTC.

The chain carries TRBV14 and TRBJ1-3, with TRBD1 identical over 7 bases. CDR3 length: 16 residues. Germline trimming cut 0 bases from V and 4 bases from J; bases unmatched to any gene: 6. Per the germline V gene, CDR1 is SGHDN and CDR2 is FVKESK. The DNA for the CDR3 is TGTGCCAGCAGCCAAGATCACAGGGGCGGAGGAAACACCATATATTTT. Translating gives CASSQDHRGGGNTIYF. Looking up the rest from reference TRBV14 and TRBJ1-3 gives the full variable domain: EAGVTQFPSHSVIEKGQTVTLRCDPISGHDNLYWYRRVMGKEIKFLLHFVKESKQDESGMPNNRFLAERTGGTYSTLKVQPAELEDSGVYFCASSQDHRGGGNTIYFGEGSWLTVV.

This clone appeared a few times. The chain carries TRBV6-5 and TRBJ2-7; D ambiguous. CDR1 and CDR2 from the germline V gene are MNHEY and SVGAGI. With 0 bases removed from V and 3 bases from J, the gap between germline ends came to 12 bases. The CDR3 is made up of 15 amino acids. CDR3 sequence (DNA): TGTGCCAGCAGTTACTCTCCAAACAGATTCTACGAGCAGTACTTC. Translated: CASSYSPNRFYEQYF.

This clone was detected only a few times. Within the sample, other DNA sequences also encode this same CDR3. The rearrangement joins TRBV19 to TRBJ2-3, with TRBD1 identical over 8 bases. Unmatched junction bases numbered 3, after V lost 5 bases and J lost 2 bases. This CDR3 contains 14 residues. Per germline, CDR1 LNHDA and CDR2 SQIVND (reference sequence). Here the CDR3 reads CASSDRGITDTQYF. As DNA, the CDR3 is TGTGCCAGTAGTGACAGGGGAATCACAGATACGCAGTATTTT.

The chain couples TRBV7-3 to TRBJ2-3; D is unresolved. This CDR3 is 12 amino acids long. From germline, CDR1 is SGHTA and CDR2 FQGTGA. The germline V and J ends were trimmed by 4 bases and 5 bases, with 7 bases remaining between them. CDR3 in amino acids: CASSSDKDTQYF. In DNA form, the CDR3 reads TGTGCCAGCAGCTCCGACAAAGATACGCAGTATTTT.

The rearrangement links TRBV19 to TRBJ2-1, with 9 bases lining up with TRBD2. Germline V gene data show CDR1 as LNHDA and CDR2 as SQIVND (reference sequence). The J segment lost 6 bases and the V segment lost 3 bases, leaving 6 bases of the junction unmatched. The CDR3 covers 15 residues. The chain's CDR3 is CASSIFLAGFNEQFF. CDR3 nucleotide sequence: TGTGCCAGTAGTATCTTTCTAGCGGGGTTCAATGAGCAGTTCTTC.

This clone was picked up a small number of times. The chain links TRBV7-2 to TRBJ2-1, with 11 bases lining up with TRBD2. The CDR3 totals 19 residues. V gave up 5 bases and J gave up 2 bases; unmatched junction bases: 14. Germline V gene sequence: CDR1 SGHTA, CDR2 FQGNSA. The CDR3 DNA reads TGTGCCAGCAGCCCTGCGGGGACTAGCGGCGTATTAACCTACAATGAGCAGTTCTTC. Translated: CASSPAGTSGVLTYNEQFF.

The chain combines TRBV19 with TRBJ2-2; D tentatively fits TRBD1 or TRBD2 (5 bases each). V lost 10 bases to trimming and J lost 1 base, with 13 bases between them. This CDR3 has 14 residues. Germline CDR1 reads LNHDA; CDR2 reads SQIVND (reference sequence). The CDR3 DNA reads TGTGCCACCGTTGGGACGGGGAACACCGGGGAGCTGTTTTTT. Encoded protein: CATVGTGNTGELFF.

The rearrangement links TRBV18 to TRBJ2-3, with unresolved D. The V gene lost 8 bases and the J gene lost 0 bases, with 15 bases spanning the gap. Germline V gene sequence: CDR1 KGHSH, CDR2 LQKENI. CDR3 length equals 15 residues. The CDR3 DNA reads TGTGCCAGCGCCCCCGCTATGGGTAGCACAGATACGCAGTATTTT. Translated, it gives CASAPAMGSTDTQYF.

This clone was observed a few times. This rearrangement joins TRBV6-1 to TRBJ2-2, with 10 nucleotides matching TRBD2. Germline V gene lookup returns CDR1 MNHNS and CDR2 SASEGT. The length of the CDR3 is 16 residues. Unmatched junction bases numbered 5, after V lost 3 bases and J lost 4 bases. CDR3 sequence (DNA): TGTGCCAGCAGTGACCCTAGCGGGAGTGCCACCGGGGAGCTGTTTTTT. This encodes CASSDPSGSATGELFF.

The chain employs TRBV9 and TRBJ1-2; D unclear. CDR1 and CDR2 (germline): SGDLS, YYNGEE. With 0 bases removed from V and 3 bases from J, the gap between germline ends came to 6 bases. This CDR3 comprises 13 residues. In DNA, the CDR3 is TGTGCCAGCAGCGTAGAAGTCGACTATGGCTACACCTTC. Translation gives CASSVEVDYGYTF.